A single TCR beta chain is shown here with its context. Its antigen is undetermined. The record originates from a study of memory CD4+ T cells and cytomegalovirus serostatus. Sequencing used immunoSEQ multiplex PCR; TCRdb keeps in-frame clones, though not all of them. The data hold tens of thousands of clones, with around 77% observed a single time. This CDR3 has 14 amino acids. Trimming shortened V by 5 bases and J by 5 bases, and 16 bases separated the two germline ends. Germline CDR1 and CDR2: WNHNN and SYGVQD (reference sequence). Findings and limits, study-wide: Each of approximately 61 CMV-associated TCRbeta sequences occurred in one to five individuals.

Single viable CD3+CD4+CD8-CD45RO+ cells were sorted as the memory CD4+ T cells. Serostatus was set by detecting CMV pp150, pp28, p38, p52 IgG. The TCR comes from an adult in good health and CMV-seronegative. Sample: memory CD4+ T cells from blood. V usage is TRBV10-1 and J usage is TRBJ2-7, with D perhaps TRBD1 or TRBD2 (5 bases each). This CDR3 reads CASSRDAKEDEQYF. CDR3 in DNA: TGCGCCAGCAGTCGGGACGCCAAAGAGGACGAGCAGTACTTC.